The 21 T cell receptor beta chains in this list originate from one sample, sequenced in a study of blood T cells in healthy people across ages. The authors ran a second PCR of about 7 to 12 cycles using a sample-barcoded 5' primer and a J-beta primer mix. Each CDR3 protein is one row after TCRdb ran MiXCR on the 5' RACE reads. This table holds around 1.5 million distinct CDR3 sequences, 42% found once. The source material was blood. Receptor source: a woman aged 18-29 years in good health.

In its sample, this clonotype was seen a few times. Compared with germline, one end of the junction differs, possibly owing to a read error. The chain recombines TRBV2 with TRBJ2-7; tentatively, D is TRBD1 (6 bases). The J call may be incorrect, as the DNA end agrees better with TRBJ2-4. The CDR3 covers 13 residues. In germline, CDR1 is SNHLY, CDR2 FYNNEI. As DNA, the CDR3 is TGTGCCAGCAGCGAAGGGACATGGGCCATTCAGTACTTC. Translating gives CASSEGTWAIQYF.

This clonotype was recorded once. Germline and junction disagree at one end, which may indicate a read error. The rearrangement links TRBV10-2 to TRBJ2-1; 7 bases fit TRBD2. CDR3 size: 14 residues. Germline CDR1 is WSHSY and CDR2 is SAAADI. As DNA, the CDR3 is TGTGCCAGCGGGGACCAAGGGATCTACAATGAGCAGTTCTTC. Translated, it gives CASGDQGIYNEQFF.

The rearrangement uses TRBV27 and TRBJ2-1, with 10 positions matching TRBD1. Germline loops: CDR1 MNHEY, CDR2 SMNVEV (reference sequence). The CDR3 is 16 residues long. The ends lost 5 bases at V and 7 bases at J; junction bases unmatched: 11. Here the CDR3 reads CASSAAGTGARNEQFF. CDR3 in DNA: TGTGCCAGCAGTGCCGCCGGGACAGGGGCCCGGAATGAGCAGTTCTTC.

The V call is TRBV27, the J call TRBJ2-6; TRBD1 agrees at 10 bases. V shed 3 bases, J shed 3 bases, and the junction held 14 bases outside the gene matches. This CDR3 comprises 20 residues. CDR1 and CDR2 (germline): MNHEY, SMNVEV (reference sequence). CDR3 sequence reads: CASSLGRDRGILGGANVLTF. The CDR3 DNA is TGTGCCAGCAGTTTGGGACGGGACAGGGGTATATTGGGTGGGGCCAACGTCCTGACTTTC.

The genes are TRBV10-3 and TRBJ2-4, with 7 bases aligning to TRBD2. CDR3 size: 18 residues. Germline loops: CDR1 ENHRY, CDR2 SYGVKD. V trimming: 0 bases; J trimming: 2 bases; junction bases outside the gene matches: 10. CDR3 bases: TGTGCCATCAGTGAGTCAGGCCCTTGGGAGGGGACCAAAAACATTCAGTACTTC. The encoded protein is CAISESGPWEGTKNIQYF.

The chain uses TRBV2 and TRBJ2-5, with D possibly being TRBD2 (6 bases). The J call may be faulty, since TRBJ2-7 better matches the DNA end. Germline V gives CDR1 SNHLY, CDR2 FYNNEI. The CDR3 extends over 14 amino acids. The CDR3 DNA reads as TGTGCCAGCAGTGAAGCGCCCATCGGGGGCGAGCAGTACTTC. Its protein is CASSEAPIGGEQYF.

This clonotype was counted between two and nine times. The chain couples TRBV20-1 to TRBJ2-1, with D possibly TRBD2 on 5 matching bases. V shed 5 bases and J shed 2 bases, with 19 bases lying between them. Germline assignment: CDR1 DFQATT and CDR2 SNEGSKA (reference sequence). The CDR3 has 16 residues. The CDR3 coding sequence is TGCAGTGCTTTTCCCGGCGCGGGCCAGCCCTACAATGAGCAGTTCTTC. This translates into CSAFPGAGQPYNEQFF.

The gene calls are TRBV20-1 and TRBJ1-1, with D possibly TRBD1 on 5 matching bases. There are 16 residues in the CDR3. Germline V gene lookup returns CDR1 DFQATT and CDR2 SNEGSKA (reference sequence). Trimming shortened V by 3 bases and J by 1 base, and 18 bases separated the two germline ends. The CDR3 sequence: CSASKLSGIPNTEAFF. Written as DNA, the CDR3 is TGCAGTGCTAGCAAATTGTCAGGGATTCCGAACACTGAAGCTTTCTTT.

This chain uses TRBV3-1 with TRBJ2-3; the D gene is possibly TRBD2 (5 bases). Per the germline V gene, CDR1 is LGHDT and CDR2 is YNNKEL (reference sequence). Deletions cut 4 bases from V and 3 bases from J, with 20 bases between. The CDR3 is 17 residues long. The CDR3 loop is CASSRNPLGRKTDTQYF. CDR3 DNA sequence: TGTGCCAGCAGCCGCAACCCCCTTGGGAGAAAGACAGATACGCAGTATTTT.

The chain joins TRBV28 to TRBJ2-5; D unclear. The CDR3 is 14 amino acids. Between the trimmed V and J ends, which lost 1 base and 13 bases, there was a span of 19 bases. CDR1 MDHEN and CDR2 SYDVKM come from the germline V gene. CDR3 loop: CASSLSYPPYERYF. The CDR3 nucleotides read TGTGCCAGCAGTTTATCGTACCCACCTTACGAGCGGTACTTC. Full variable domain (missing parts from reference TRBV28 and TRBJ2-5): DVKVTQSSRYLVKRTGEKVFLECVQDMDHENMFWYRQDPGLGLRLIYFSYDVKMKEKGDIPEGYSVSREKKERFSLILESASTNQTSMYLCASSLSYPPYERYFGPGTRLLVL.

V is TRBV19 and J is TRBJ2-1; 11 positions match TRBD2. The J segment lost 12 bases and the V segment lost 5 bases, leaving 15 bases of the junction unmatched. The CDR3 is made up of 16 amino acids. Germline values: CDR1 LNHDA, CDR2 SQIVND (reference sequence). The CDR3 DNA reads TGTGCCAGTAGTCGGCTACTAGCGGGAGAAAAGGATGGGCAGTTCTTC. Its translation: CASSRLLAGEKDGQFF.

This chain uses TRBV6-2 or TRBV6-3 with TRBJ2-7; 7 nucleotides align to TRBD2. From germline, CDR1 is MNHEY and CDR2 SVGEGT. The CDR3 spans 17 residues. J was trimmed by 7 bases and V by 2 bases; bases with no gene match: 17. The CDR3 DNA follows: TGTGCCAGCAGTTACGGTCGAGCGGGGTCCTCCTACAATGAGCAGTACTTC. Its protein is CASSYGRAGSSYNEQYF.

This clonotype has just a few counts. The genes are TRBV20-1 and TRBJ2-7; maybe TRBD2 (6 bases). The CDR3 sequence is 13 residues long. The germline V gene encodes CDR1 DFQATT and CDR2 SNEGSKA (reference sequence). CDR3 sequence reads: CSAVAVSSYEQYF. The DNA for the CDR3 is TGCAGCGCCGTAGCGGTCAGCTCCTACGAGCAGTACTTC.

The CDR3: CASSYSRTRTDTQYF. CDR3 in DNA: TGTGCCAGCAGTTACTCGCGGACTCGCACAGATACGCAGTATTTT. The genes are TRBV6-5 and TRBJ2-3; D possibly corresponds to TRBD2 (5 bases). The germline CDR1 and CDR2 sequences are MNHEY and SVGAGI. V was trimmed by 0 bases and J by 1 base, leaving 8 bases between them. This CDR3 is 15 amino acids long.

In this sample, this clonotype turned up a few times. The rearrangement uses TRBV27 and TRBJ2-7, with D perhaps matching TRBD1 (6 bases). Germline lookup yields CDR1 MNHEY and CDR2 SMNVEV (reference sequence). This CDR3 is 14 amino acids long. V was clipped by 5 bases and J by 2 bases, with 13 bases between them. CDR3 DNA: TGTGCCAGCAGTCCCCGGACAGCCGCCTACGAGCAGTACTTC. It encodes CASSPRTAAYEQYF.

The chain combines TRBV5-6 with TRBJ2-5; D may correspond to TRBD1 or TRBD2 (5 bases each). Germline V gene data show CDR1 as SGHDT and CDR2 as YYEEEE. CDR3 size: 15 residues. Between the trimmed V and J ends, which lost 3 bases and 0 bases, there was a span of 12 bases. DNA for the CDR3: TGTGCCAGCAGCTCGGGGCCAACGTACCAAGAGACCCAGTACTTC. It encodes CASSSGPTYQETQYF.

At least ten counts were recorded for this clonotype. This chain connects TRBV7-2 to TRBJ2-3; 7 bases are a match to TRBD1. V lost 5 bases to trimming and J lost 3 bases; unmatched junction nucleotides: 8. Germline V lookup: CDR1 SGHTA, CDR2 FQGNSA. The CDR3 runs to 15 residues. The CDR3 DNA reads TGTGCCAGCAGCCTGAGGACAGGAGCAACAGATACGCAGTATTTT. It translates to CASSLRTGATDTQYF.

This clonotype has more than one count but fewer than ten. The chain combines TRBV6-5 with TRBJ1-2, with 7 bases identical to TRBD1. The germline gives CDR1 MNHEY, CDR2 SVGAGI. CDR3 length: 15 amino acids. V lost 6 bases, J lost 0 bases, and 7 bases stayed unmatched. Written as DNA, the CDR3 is TGTGCCAGCAGGGTTTTAGGGGGCGCTAACTATGGCTACACCTTC. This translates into CASRVLGGANYGYTF.

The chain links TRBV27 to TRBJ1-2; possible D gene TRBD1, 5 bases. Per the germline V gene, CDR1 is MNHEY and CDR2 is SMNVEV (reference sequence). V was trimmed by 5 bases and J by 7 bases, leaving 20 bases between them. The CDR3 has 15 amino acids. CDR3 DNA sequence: TGTGCCAGCAGTACACTGAGTGACGGGGGTGGTGGCTACACCTTC. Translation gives CASSTLSDGGGGYTF.

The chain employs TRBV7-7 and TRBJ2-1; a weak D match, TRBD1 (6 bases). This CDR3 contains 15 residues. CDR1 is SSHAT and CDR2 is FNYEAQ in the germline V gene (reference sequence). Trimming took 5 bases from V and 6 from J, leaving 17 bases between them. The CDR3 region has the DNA TGTGCCAGCAGCCCAGCAGGGGCCTCGTTCAATGAGCAGTTCTTC. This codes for CASSPAGASFNEQFF.

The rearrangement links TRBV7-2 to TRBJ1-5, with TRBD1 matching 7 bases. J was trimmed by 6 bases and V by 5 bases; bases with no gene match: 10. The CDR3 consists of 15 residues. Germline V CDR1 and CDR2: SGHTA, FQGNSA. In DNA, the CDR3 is TGTGCCAGCAGCCGACAGGGAATCGGCATTCAGCCCCAGCATTTT. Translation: CASSRQGIGIQPQHF.